This TCR beta chain was obtained from a study of cytomegalovirus exposure and HLA in healthy donors. The overall study: A later analysis reported the same platform for the roughly 120 validation repertoires and the 650 to 750 first-cohort repertoires.

The data were produced by immunoSEQ multiplex PCR, yet TCRdb's version contains in-frame clones alone and is incomplete. Here the sample spans over 150,000 clones, approximately 86% being singletons. As concerns this clone: Antigen: not known.

Whole-study findings and limits: The study listed 150 to 200 cytomegalovirus-associated TCR beta chains. Within the 130 or so validation repertoires, first-cohort TCR clusters tended to co-occur, according to a later analysis. In vitro assays verified that a few CMV-associated chains recognized CMV antigens specifically.

The CDR3 totals 12 residues. Germline CDR1 and CDR2: SEHNR and FQNEAQ (reference sequence). Trimming stripped 1 base from V and 5 bases from J, with 6 bases between. Sequencing was carried out using PBMCs. The TCR originated in a human donor in good health. The chain carries TRBV7-9 and TRBJ2-7; D remains ambiguous. The CDR3 region is CASSLVSDEQYF. CDR3 nucleotide sequence: TGTGCCAGCAGCTTAGTCTCGGACGAGCAGTACTTC.